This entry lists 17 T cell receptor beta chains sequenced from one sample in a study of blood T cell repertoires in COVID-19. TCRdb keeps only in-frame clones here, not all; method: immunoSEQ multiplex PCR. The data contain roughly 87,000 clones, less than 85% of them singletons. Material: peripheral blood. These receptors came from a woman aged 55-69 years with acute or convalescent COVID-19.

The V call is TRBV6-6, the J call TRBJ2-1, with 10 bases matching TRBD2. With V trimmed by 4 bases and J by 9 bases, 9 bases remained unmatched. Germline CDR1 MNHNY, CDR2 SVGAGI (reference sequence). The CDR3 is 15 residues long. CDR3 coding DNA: TGTGCCAGCAGTTTAAGCGGGGGGGCTGAATCTGAGCAGTTCTTC. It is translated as CASSLSGGAESEQFF.

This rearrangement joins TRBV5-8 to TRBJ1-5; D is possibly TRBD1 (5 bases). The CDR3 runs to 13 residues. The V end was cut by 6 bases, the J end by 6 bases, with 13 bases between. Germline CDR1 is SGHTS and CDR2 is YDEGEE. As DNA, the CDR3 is TGTGCCAGCACCCATCGTGGGGCTCAGCCCCAGCATTTT. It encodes CASTHRGAQPQHF.

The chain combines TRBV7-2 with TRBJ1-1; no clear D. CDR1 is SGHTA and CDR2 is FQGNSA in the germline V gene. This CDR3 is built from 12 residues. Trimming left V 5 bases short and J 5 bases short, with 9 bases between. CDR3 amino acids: CASSRPGTEAFF. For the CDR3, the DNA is TGTGCCAGCAGCCGTCCCGGGACTGAAGCTTTCTTT.

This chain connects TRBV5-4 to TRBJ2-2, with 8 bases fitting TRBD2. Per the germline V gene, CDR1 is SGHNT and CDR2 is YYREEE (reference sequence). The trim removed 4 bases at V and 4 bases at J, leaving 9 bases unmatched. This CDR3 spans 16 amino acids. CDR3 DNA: TGTGCCAGCAGCCATCCTCCTGCGGGGGGCACCGGGGAGCTGTTTTTT. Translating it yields CASSHPPAGGTGELFF.

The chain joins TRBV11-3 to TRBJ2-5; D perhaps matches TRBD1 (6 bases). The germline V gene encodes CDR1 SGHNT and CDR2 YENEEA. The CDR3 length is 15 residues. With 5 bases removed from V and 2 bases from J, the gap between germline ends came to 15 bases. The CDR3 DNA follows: TGTGCCAGCAGCCCCCCCGGGACACAGCAAGAGACCCAGTACTTC. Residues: CASSPPGTQQETQYF.

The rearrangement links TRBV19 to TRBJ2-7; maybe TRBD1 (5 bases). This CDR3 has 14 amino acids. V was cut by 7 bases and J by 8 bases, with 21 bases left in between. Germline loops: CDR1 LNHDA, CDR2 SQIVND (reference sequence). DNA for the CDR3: TGTGCCAGTACCGCAGGTGGGGCGGACGAGAAGCAGTACTTC. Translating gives CASTAGGADEKQYF.

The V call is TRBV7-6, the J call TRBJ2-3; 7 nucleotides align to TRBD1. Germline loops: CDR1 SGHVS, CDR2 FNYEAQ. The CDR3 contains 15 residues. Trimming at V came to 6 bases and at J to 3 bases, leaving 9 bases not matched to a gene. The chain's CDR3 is CASSPSGGLTDTQYF. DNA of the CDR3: TGTGCCAGCAGTCCATCAGGGGGTTTGACAGATACGCAGTATTTT.

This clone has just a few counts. The DNA for the CDR3 is TGTGCCAGCAGCTTAGGGGCTTCCCAGAGCTCCTATAATTCACCCCTCCACTTT. Translated, it gives CASSLGASQSSYNSPLHF. The chain is built from TRBV7-2 and TRBJ1-6; D unresolved. V dropped 1 base and J dropped 0 bases, with 13 bases sitting between them. The CDR3 is 18 amino acids. CDR1 and CDR2 from the germline V gene are SGHTA and FQGNSA.

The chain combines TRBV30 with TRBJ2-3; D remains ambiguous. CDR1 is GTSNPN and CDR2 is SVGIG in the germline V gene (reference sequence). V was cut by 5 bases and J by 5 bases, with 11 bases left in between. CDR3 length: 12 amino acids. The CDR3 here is CAWSEQEDTQYF. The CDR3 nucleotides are TGTGCCTGGTCTGAGCAGGAAGATACGCAGTATTTT.

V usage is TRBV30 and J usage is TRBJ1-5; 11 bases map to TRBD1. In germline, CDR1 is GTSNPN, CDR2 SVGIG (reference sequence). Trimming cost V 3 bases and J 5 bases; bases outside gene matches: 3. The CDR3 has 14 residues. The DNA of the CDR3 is TGTGCCTGGAGAGGGACAGGGGGGGATCAGCCCCAGCATTTT. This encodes CAWRGTGGDQPQHF. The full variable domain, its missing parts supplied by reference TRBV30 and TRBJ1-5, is SQTIHQWPATLVQPVGSPLSLECTVEGTSNPNLYWYRQAAGRGLQLLFYSVGIGQISSEVPQNLSASRPQDRQFILSSKKLLLSDSGFYLCAWRGTGGDQPQHFGDGTRLSIL.

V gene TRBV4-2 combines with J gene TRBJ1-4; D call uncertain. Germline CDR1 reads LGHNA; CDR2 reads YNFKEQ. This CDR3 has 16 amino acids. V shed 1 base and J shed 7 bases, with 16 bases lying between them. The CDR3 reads CASSQVSGGRFEKLFF. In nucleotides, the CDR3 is TGTGCCAGCAGCCAAGTCTCGGGAGGGAGGTTTGAAAAACTGTTTTTT.

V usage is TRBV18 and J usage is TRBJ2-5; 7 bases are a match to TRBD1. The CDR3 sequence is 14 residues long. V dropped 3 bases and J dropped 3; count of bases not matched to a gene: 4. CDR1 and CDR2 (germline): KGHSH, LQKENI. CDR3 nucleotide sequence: TGTGCCAGCTCACCTGACAGGGCCGAAGAGACCCAGTACTTC. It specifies CASSPDRAEETQYF. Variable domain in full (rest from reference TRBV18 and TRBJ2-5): NAGVMQNPRHLVRRRGQEARLRCSPMKGHSHVYWYRQLPEEGLKFMVYLQKENIIDESGMPKERFSAEFPKEGPSILRIQQVVRGDSAAYFCASSPDRAEETQYFGPGTRLLVL.

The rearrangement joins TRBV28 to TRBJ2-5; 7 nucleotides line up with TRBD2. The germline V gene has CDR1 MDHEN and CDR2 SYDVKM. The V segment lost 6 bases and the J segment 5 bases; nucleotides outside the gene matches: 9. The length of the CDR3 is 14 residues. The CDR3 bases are TGTGCCAGCAGCCGGGGACTTAGCGGGGAGACCCAGTACTTC. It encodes CASSRGLSGETQYF.

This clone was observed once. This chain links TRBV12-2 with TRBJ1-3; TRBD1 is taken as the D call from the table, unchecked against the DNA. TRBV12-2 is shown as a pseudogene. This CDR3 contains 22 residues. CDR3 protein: CASRLAQKSGTGVGERGNTIYF. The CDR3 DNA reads TGTGCAAGTCGCTTAGCGCAAAAATCGGGGACAGGGGTGGGGGAACGTGGAAACACCATATATTTT.

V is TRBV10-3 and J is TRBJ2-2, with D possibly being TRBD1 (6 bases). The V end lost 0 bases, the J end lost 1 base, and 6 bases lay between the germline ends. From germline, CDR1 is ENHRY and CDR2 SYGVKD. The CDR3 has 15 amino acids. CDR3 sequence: CAISESTGNTGELFF. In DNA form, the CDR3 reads TGTGCCATCAGTGAGTCGACAGGGAACACCGGGGAGCTGTTTTTT.

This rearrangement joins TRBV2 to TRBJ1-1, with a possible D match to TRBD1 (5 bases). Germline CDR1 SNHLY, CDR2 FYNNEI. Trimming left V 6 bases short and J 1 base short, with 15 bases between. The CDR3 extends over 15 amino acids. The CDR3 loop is CASRTDPGKNTEAFF. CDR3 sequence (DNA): TGTGCCAGCAGGACAGATCCTGGAAAGAACACTGAAGCTTTCTTT.

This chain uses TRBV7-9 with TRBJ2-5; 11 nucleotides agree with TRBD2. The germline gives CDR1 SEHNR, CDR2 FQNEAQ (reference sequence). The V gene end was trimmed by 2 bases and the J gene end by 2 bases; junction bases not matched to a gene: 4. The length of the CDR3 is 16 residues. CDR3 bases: TGTGCCAGCAGCTTATTCACTAGCGGGGGACAAGAGACCCAGTACTTC. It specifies CASSLFTSGGQETQYF.